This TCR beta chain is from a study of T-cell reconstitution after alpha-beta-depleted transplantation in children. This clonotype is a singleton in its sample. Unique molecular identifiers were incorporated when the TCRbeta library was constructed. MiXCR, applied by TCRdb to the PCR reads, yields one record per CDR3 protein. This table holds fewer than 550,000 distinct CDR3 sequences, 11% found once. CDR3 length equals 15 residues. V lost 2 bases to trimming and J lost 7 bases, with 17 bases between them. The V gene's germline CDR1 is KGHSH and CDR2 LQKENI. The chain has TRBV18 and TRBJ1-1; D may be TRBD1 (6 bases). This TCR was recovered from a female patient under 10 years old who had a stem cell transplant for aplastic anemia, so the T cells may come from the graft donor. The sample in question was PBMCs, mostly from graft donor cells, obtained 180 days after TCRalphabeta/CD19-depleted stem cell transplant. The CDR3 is CASSPTGYHGGEAFF. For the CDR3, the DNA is TGTGCCAGCTCACCAACAGGGTACCACGGTGGTGAAGCTTTCTTT.